This passage covers 21 T cell receptor beta chains from one sample sequenced in a study of blood T cell repertoires in COVID-19 (dated by TCRdb to 2020 to 2022). The method behind the library was the immunoSEQ multiplex PCR assay. This immuneACCESS table, as held by TCRdb, lists in-frame sequences with V and J called but not all clones. Of the missing ones, under half trace to an unresolved V gene in checked studies; the others have no known cause. The sample records hundreds of thousands of clones, almost 90% of which are singletons. Together, the top ten hold under 1.5% of the sample. The sequenced sample was peripheral blood. The receptors derive from an elderly man with acute or convalescent COVID-19.

The V and J genes are TRBV7-2 and TRBJ2-2, with 7 bases aligning to TRBD1. From germline, CDR1 is SGHTA and CDR2 FQGNSA. J was trimmed by 2 bases and V by 5 bases; bases with no gene match: 5. The CDR3 loop spans 15 amino acids. The CDR3 is CASSLDRANTGELFF. DNA of the CDR3: TGTGCCAGCAGCCTAGACAGGGCAAACACCGGGGAGCTGTTTTTT. Based on the CDR3 plus reference TRBV7-2 and TRBJ2-2, the full variable domain is GAGVSQSPSNKVTEKGKDVELRCDPISGHTALYWYRQSLGQGLEFLIYFQGNSAPDKSGLPSDRFSAERTGGSVSTLTIQRTQQEDSAVYLCASSLDRANTGELFFGEGSRLTVL.

The chain recombines TRBV12-3 or TRBV12-4 with TRBJ1-2; perhaps TRBD1 as D (6 bases). This CDR3 contains 13 residues. Trimming left V 3 bases short and J 7 bases short, with 12 bases between. CDR3 loop: CASSFRQGFGYTF. The CDR3 DNA is TGTGCCAGCAGTTTCCGGCAGGGGTTTGGCTACACCTTC.

The chain recombines TRBV13 with TRBJ2-7, with TRBD1 identical over 7 bases. Germline assignment: CDR1 PRHDT and CDR2 FYEKMQ (reference sequence). CDR3 length: 15 amino acids. V shed 4 bases, J shed 3 bases, and the junction held 9 bases outside the gene matches. In nucleotides, the CDR3 is TGTGCCAGCAGCTCGGAAGGGGGCAGGGGCTACGAGCAGTACTTC. It codes for CASSSEGGRGYEQYF.

This clone was observed once. CDR3 bases: TGTGCCAGTAGTATAGGAGGACAGGCTACCGGGGAGCTGTTTTTT. This codes for CASSIGGQATGELFF. V and J are TRBV19 and TRBJ2-2; 7 bases are a match to TRBD1. J was trimmed by 5 bases and V by 1 base; bases with no gene match: 4. This CDR3 region has 15 residues. Germline V lookup: CDR1 LNHDA, CDR2 SQIVND (reference sequence).

The chain couples TRBV6-5 to TRBJ1-5; no clear D gene. With 7 bases removed from V and 5 bases from J, the gap between germline ends came to 15 bases. This CDR3 is 14 amino acids long. The germline V gene encodes CDR1 MNHEY and CDR2 SVGAGI. The DNA for the CDR3 is TGTGCCAGCACCCCTGCGAGTCTGGATCAGCCCCAGCATTTT. This sequence encodes CASTPASLDQPQHF.

On this clone itself: Other DNA sequences of this sample code for an identical CDR3. The chain couples TRBV5-1 to TRBJ2-7, with 8 bases matching TRBD1. Germline CDR1 SGHRS, CDR2 YFSETQ. There are 15 residues in the CDR3. V shed 0 bases and J 4 bases; nucleotides not matched to a gene: 6. CDR3 in DNA: TGCGCCAGCAGCTTGGCCGGGACAGGAGATTACGAGCAGTACTTC. Translated: CASSLAGTGDYEQYF.

This chain links TRBV27 with TRBJ1-5, with 7 bases aligning to TRBD1. CDR1 and CDR2 (germline): MNHEY, SMNVEV (reference sequence). V gave up 7 bases and J gave up 0 bases; unmatched junction bases: 6. This CDR3 comprises 15 residues. The chain's CDR3 is CASTKTGSSNQPQHF. The CDR3 DNA is TGTGCCAGCACCAAGACAGGGTCTAGCAATCAGCCCCAGCATTTT.

This clone was detected once. The chain is built from TRBV19 and TRBJ1-1; D is unresolved. The V end lost 2 bases, the J end lost 2 bases, and 9 bases lay between the germline ends. Germline CDR1 and CDR2: LNHDA and SQIVND (reference sequence). The CDR3 spans 14 residues. The CDR3 reads CASSIRRVNTEAFF. CDR3 nucleotides: TGTGCCAGTAGTATAAGGAGGGTCAACACTGAAGCTTTCTTT.

The chain employs TRBV28 and TRBJ2-7; weak D call: TRBD1 (5 bases). V shed 7 bases and J shed 7 bases, with 17 bases lying between them. This CDR3 has 13 residues. The germline CDR1 and CDR2 sequences are MDHEN and SYDVKM. This CDR3 reads CASIKLDTGEQYF. The DNA for the CDR3 is TGTGCCAGCATTAAGCTGGACACGGGTGAGCAGTACTTC.

The chain combines TRBV11-3 with TRBJ2-1, with TRBD1 matching over 9 bases. This CDR3 region has 15 residues. CDR1 is SGHNT and CDR2 is YENEEA in the germline V gene. After removal of 3 bases from V and 10 bases from J, the junction contained 10 bases not matched to a gene. The CDR3 DNA reads as TGTGCCAGCAGCTTTGCGGGACAGGGAAGTCCAGAGCAGTTCTTC. Protein: CASSFAGQGSPEQFF.

As to this clone: At one end, the junction sequence differs from germline, possibly due to a read error. CDR3 residues: CASSPYRGYQETQYF. For the CDR3, the DNA is TGTGCCAGCAGCCCGTACAGGGGGTACCAAGAAACCCAGTACTTC. This chain connects TRBV14 to TRBJ2-5, with 8 bases identical to TRBD1. This CDR3 spans 15 amino acids. CDR1 and CDR2 from the germline V gene are SGHDN and FVKESK.

This chain uses TRBV5-5 with TRBJ2-2; D is ambiguous. Germline CDR1 SGHKS, CDR2 YYEKEE (reference sequence). V gave up 0 bases and J gave up 1 base, with 4 bases separating them. The CDR3 spans 14 residues. The CDR3 coding sequence is TGTGCCAGCAGCTTGGCCCTGAACACCGGGGAGCTGTTTTTT. It codes for CASSLALNTGELFF. The full variable domain, its missing parts supplied by reference TRBV5-5 and TRBJ2-2, is DAGVTQSPTHLIKTRGQQVTLRCSPISGHKSVSWYQQVLGQGPQFIFQYYEKEERGRGNFPDRFSARQFPNYSSELNVNALLLGDSALYLCASSLALNTGELFFGEGSRLTVL.

This chain uses TRBV19 with TRBJ1-1, with TRBD1 identical over 7 bases. J gave up 1 base and V 2 bases, and 10 bases lay outside the gene matches. The germline V gene has CDR1 LNHDA and CDR2 SQIVND (reference sequence). CDR3 length equals 17 residues. The CDR3 is CASSIRQGRGGNTEAFF. CDR3 bases: TGTGCCAGTAGTATAAGACAGGGACGCGGCGGGAACACTGAAGCTTTCTTT.

The V gene is TRBV6-6, the J gene TRBJ2-1; 8 bases are shared with TRBD2. The CDR3 spans 16 residues. V shed 6 bases and J 8 bases; nucleotides not matched to a gene: 15. The germline V gene encodes CDR1 MNHNY and CDR2 SVGAGI (reference sequence). The CDR3 loop is CASSNTGRGANDEQFF. CDR3 DNA sequence: TGTGCCAGCAGCAATACCGGGCGGGGGGCGAACGATGAGCAGTTCTTC.

This clone was counted once. The chain employs TRBV19 and TRBJ2-7; D may be TRBD2 (6 bases). Germline loops: CDR1 LNHDA, CDR2 SQIVND (reference sequence). V shed 4 bases and J shed 2 bases, with 12 bases lying between them. The CDR3 sequence is 14 residues long. The DNA for the CDR3 is TGTGCCAGTAGTACCCTGGGAGGTGCCTACGAGCAGTACTTC. It is translated as CASSTLGGAYEQYF.

The J gene is TRBJ1-5, the V gene TRBV27; weak D call: TRBD1 (6 bases). Germline loops: CDR1 MNHEY, CDR2 SMNVEV (reference sequence). This CDR3 has 14 residues. V was cut by 3 bases and J by 5 bases, with 11 bases left in between. CDR3: CASSLDRRHQPQHF. CDR3 bases: TGTGCCAGCAGTTTGGACAGACGACATCAGCCCCAGCATTTT.

CDR3 nucleotides: TGTGCCAGCAGCAAGGACAGGGTCGCCGGGGATACGCAGTATTTT. Encoded protein: CASSKDRVAGDTQYF. The chain joins TRBV5-4 to TRBJ2-3; 8 bases match TRBD1. Trimming at V came to 4 bases and at J to 6 bases, leaving 10 bases not matched to a gene. This CDR3 comprises 15 residues. The germline V gene encodes CDR1 SGHNT and CDR2 YYREEE (reference sequence).

This chain connects TRBV28 to TRBJ1-1; D is unresolved. Germline V gene lookup returns CDR1 MDHEN and CDR2 SYDVKM. The CDR3 runs to 14 residues. V was cut by 3 bases and J by 4 bases, with 12 bases left in between. The CDR3 sequence is CASSLSRGTTEAFF. In nucleotides, the CDR3 is TGTGCCAGCAGTTTGAGCCGAGGTACCACTGAAGCTTTCTTT. Complete variable domain (other parts from reference TRBV28 and TRBJ1-1): DVKVTQSSRYLVKRTGEKVFLECVQDMDHENMFWYRQDPGLGLRLIYFSYDVKMKEKGDIPEGYSVSREKKERFSLILESASTNQTSMYLCASSLSRGTTEAFFGQGTRLTVV.

The CDR3 DNA reads as TGTGCCAGCAGTTCCCAGGGGGCTGTGAAAGGAAACACCATATATTTT. Translating gives CASSSQGAVKGNTIYF. The chain has TRBV27 and TRBJ1-3; 8 nucleotides agree with TRBD1. The CDR3 runs to 16 residues. V gave up 4 bases and J gave up 4 bases; unmatched junction bases: 9. The V gene's germline CDR1 is MNHEY and CDR2 SMNVEV (reference sequence).

The CDR3 region is CASSREWTGLEGYTF. CDR3 DNA: TGTGCCAGTAGTCGAGAGTGGACAGGTTTGGAAGGCTACACCTTC. The chain recombines TRBV19 with TRBJ1-2, with 7 bases identical to TRBD1. The CDR3 is 15 amino acids. Germline V gives CDR1 LNHDA, CDR2 SQIVND (reference sequence). J lost 8 bases, V lost 5 bases, and 14 bases had no gene match.

V and J are TRBV6-4 and TRBJ2-5, with a tentative D call TRBD2 (6 bases). The CDR3 extends over 21 amino acids. Germline loops: CDR1 MRHNA, CDR2 SNTAGT. Trimming shortened V by 0 bases and J by 1 base, and 27 bases separated the two germline ends. CDR3 loop: CASSDSGGLQAVEPSQETQYF. The CDR3, as DNA: TGTGCCAGCAGTGACTCGGGAGGACTCCAGGCGGTCGAGCCCTCCCAAGAGACCCAGTACTTC.